This TCR beta chain was documented in a study of T cell responses to AZD1222 COVID-19 vaccine. Overall study context: Investigators merged groups given second doses at roughly 4 or roughly 12 weeks.

Sequencing used immunoSEQ multiplex PCR; TCRdb keeps in-frame clones, though not all of them. The sample lists approximately 190,000 clones; roughly 92% were seen once. This sample comprised peripheral blood, obtained on day 0 of AZD1222 vaccination. The TCR comes from an adult in good health.

This chain's CDR3 is CAISETTRGGAPLHF. The CDR3 nucleotides are TGTGCCATCAGTGAAACAACCCGGGGAGGCGCACCCCTCCACTTT. V gene TRBV10-3 combines with J gene TRBJ1-6, with D uncertain. CDR3 length equals 15 residues. Trimming removed 3 bases at V and 11 bases at J, with 17 bases between. Germline V lookup: CDR1 ENHRY, CDR2 SYGVKD.